This TCR beta chain was captured in a study of cytomegalovirus exposure and HLA in healthy donors. General observations from the study: Some public TCRs appeared in many individuals, while most sequences were rare. Earlier findings revealed that most TCR beta V segments proved productive either about 87% or about 30% of the time. In a later analysis, most CMV-associated TCR beta chains appeared HLA-restricted. Presence/absence results assume similar sequencing depth per donor, which may not hold.

About this clone: No antigen is known for it.

The study ran its PCR with 60 Vbeta and 13 Jbeta primers. Clones were sequenced by immunoSEQ multiplex PCR, and TCRdb holds only the in-frame ones, with some missing. In all, the sample yields about 160,000 clones. The CDR3 loop spans 14 amino acids. V dropped 7 bases and J dropped 7 bases, with 16 bases sitting between them. CDR1 and CDR2 (germline): MDHEN, SYDVKM. The source of this sequence is a man between 25 and 39 years old in good health and CMV-seronegative. This chain uses TRBV28 with TRBJ2-2; possibly TRBD2 for D (6 bases). The sample consisted of PBMCs. As DNA, the CDR3 is TGTGCCAGCATATACGGGAGTGAGGTCGGGGAGCTGTTTTTT. This translates into CASIYGSEVGELFF.